This T cell receptor beta chain is from a study of T cell repertoires in cytomegalovirus infection. Study as a whole: Public TCR beta signatures provided an indication of both CMV infection and a matching HLA type.

The J segment lost 9 bases and the V segment lost 3 bases, leaving 7 bases of the junction unmatched. This CDR3 is built from 15 residues. The V gene's germline CDR1 is LGHDT and CDR2 YNNKEL (reference sequence). TCRdb reanalysed the reads using MiXCR and keeps one entry per CDR3 protein. The data show about 680,000 distinct CDR3 sequences, around 24% seen once. The source material was CD8+ T cells from PBMCs. The chain has TRBV3-1 and TRBJ2-1, with 11 nucleotides matching TRBD2. This clonotype was sampled from a human donor in good health (CMV status not recorded). Some clones in this sample may be carry-over from other donors' samples. The CDR3 bases are TGTGCCAGCAGCCATATAGCGGGGGGGCAGGTTGAGCAGTTCTTC. It yields the protein CASSHIAGGQVEQFF.